The 25 T cell receptor beta chains listed next were all sequenced from one sample in a study of T-cell memory formation after mild COVID-19. TCRdb redid the calling of the 5' RACE reads with MiXCR, one entry per CDR3 protein. The table records 450,000 to 700,000 distinct CDR3 sequences, more than 15% of them present only once. Material for sequencing was PBMCs or a T cell subset sorted from them (not recorded which). The receptors come from an adult woman who had mild COVID-19 (a few samples of this study predate the infection). Cell type and time point are not known.

The table lists this clonotype with a few counts. V and J are TRBV6-1 and TRBJ2-2; the D call may be TRBD1 or TRBD2 (6 bases each). The V end was cut by 7 bases, the J end by 3 bases, with 12 bases between. From germline, CDR1 is MNHNS and CDR2 SASEGT. The CDR3 has 14 amino acids. CDR3 in DNA: TGTGCCAGCACTGGGGGGCCGTACACCGGGGAGCTGTTTTTT. The encoded protein is CASTGGPYTGELFF.

There are a few counts of this clonotype. The genes are TRBV5-5 and TRBJ1-5; the D is unclear. Trimming cost V 3 bases and J 1 base, with 8 bases left between them. From germline, CDR1 is SGHKS and CDR2 YYEKEE (reference sequence). The CDR3 runs 14 residues. The CDR3 spells CASSSAESNQPQHF. The DNA of the CDR3 is TGTGCCAGCAGCTCCGCCGAGAGCAATCAGCCCCAGCATTTT.

The chain has TRBV4-1 and TRBJ1-5; D is perhaps TRBD1 (5 bases). The V gene's germline CDR1 is MGHRA and CDR2 YSYEKL. The V end was cut by 6 bases, the J end by 3 bases, with 15 bases between. The CDR3 has 15 amino acids. CDR3 amino acids: CASSRGGLANQPQHF. In nucleotides, the CDR3 is TGCGCCAGCAGTCGCGGGGGACTGGCCAATCAGCCCCAGCATTTT.

In this sample, this clonotype turned up once. V gene TRBV6-5 combines with J gene TRBJ2-3; perhaps TRBD2 as D (5 bases). Between the trimmed V and J ends, which lost 0 bases and 0 bases, there was a span of 7 bases. CDR3 length: 15 amino acids. From germline, CDR1 is MNHEY and CDR2 SVGAGI. CDR3 sequence: CASSYSWTSTDTQYF. In DNA form, the CDR3 reads TGTGCCAGCAGTTACTCTTGGACTAGCACAGATACGCAGTATTTT.

This chain uses TRBV12-3 or TRBV12-4 with TRBJ2-2; D might be TRBD2 (5 bases). The CDR3 length is 14 residues. Trimming took off 7 bases at V and 5 bases at J, with 14 bases between the two ends. CDR3 bases: TGTGCCAGCATTACCGGTAGGAGGACCGGGGAGCTGTTTTTT. Amino acids: CASITGRRTGELFF.

In this sample, this clonotype turned up a few times. V usage is TRBV7-2 and J usage is TRBJ2-1; 11 positions match TRBD2. The V and J ends lost 5 bases and 2 bases, in that order; junction bases with no gene match: 17. CDR1 and CDR2 (germline): SGHTA, FQGNSA. The CDR3 is made up of 20 amino acids. In nucleotides, the CDR3 is TGTGCCAGCAGCCGTAAACGGACTAGCGGGCCGCTATTTCCCTACAATGAGCAGTTCTTC. Translation: CASSRKRTSGPLFPYNEQFF.

This clonotype was observed a single time. The gene calls are TRBV5-8 and TRBJ2-2, with a possible D match to TRBD2 (5 bases). Germline CDR1 and CDR2: SGHTS and YDEGEE. This CDR3 is built from 15 residues. V lost 4 bases, J lost 1 base, and 11 bases lay in between. CDR3 nucleotide sequence: TGTGCCAGCAGCCCATACCGGGGGAACACCGGGGAGCTGTTTTTT. Translating gives CASSPYRGNTGELFF.

The V call is TRBV30, the J call TRBJ2-3, with no clear D. The V gene's germline CDR1 is GTSNPN and CDR2 SVGIG (reference sequence). This CDR3 is 13 amino acids long. V gave up 1 base and J gave up 2 bases, with 7 bases separating them. This chain's CDR3 is CAWSDLPTDTQYF. The CDR3, as DNA: TGTGCCTGGAGTGACCTTCCCACAGATACGCAGTATTTT.

This clonotype was seen only a few times. The rearrangement links TRBV7-9 to TRBJ2-1; D remains unclear. This CDR3 has 8 residues. Germline loops: CDR1 SEHNR, CDR2 FQNEAQ (reference sequence). The CDR3 DNA reads TGTGGGGCTGGTGAGCAGTTCTTC. This sequence encodes CGAGEQFF.

This clonotype has a count of ten or more. V is TRBV10-3 and J is TRBJ2-2, with 12 bases identical to TRBD2. V lost 4 bases, J lost 3 bases, and 12 bases stayed unmatched. Per germline, CDR1 ENHRY and CDR2 SYGVKD. The CDR3 runs 19 residues. CDR3 sequence (DNA): TGTGCCATCAGTGGATCCGGACTAGCGGGGCCCTCGCACACCGGGGAGCTGTTTTTT. Its translation: CAISGSGLAGPSHTGELFF.

This clonotype was picked up a small number of times. The rearrangement joins TRBV12-3 or TRBV12-4 to TRBJ2-6; TRBD1 is a possible D gene (5 bases). The CDR3 runs to 15 residues. V was clipped by 4 bases and J by 0 bases, with 7 bases between them. The CDR3 region has the DNA TGTGCCAGCAGTTCCGACAGCTCTGGGGCCAACGTCCTGACTTTC. Protein sequence: CASSSDSSGANVLTF.

J is TRBJ2-1 and V is TRBV5-1; perhaps TRBD2 as D (6 bases). The germline V and J ends were trimmed by 0 bases and 7 bases, with 17 bases remaining between them. The CDR3 spans 16 residues. Per the germline V gene, CDR1 is SGHRS and CDR2 is YFSETQ. For the CDR3, the DNA is TGCGCCAGCAGCTTGGCAACGGGGGTGGGTGAAAATGAGCAGTTCTTC. Encoded protein: CASSLATGVGENEQFF.

This chain connects TRBV7-8 to TRBJ2-3; TRBD1 matches at 8 bases. Germline lookup yields CDR1 SGHVS and CDR2 FQNEAQ. This CDR3 contains 15 residues. J was trimmed by 2 bases and V by 3 bases; bases with no gene match: 4. The CDR3 spells CASSFRTGYTDTQYF. The CDR3 DNA reads as TGTGCCAGCAGCTTTAGGACAGGGTACACAGATACGCAGTATTTT.

The V call is TRBV6-5, the J call TRBJ1-5, with 8 bases that match TRBD1. Germline V gene sequence: CDR1 MNHEY, CDR2 SVGAGI. The CDR3 contains 15 residues. The ends lost 5 bases at V and 4 bases at J; junction bases unmatched: 7. The chain's CDR3 is CASSQGAFWNQPQHF. The CDR3 region has the DNA TGTGCCAGCAGTCAGGGGGCATTTTGGAATCAGCCCCAGCATTTT.

This clonotype was detected only a few times. The rearrangement joins TRBV2 to TRBJ2-3, with 11 bases identical to TRBD2. Germline CDR1 is SNHLY and CDR2 is FYNNEI. The ends lost 5 bases at V and 3 bases at J; junction bases unmatched: 7. CDR3 size: 16 residues. CDR3 sequence: CASSRLAGGRTDTQYF. In DNA, the CDR3 is TGTGCCAGCAGTCGTCTAGCGGGGGGTCGGACAGATACGCAGTATTTT.

The sample holds a few counts of this clonotype. This chain uses TRBV7-9 with TRBJ2-7, with D maybe TRBD1 (6 bases). CDR1 and CDR2 from the germline V gene are SEHNR and FQNEAQ (reference sequence). V was pared by 5 bases and J by 2 bases, with 19 bases between. CDR3 length: 16 amino acids. This chain's CDR3 is CASSHRIRTDAYEQYF. CDR3 sequence (DNA): TGTGCCAGCAGCCACCGTATTAGGACAGACGCCTACGAGCAGTACTTC.

This clonotype was detected only a few times. The chain recombines TRBV7-2 with TRBJ1-5; 12 bases align to TRBD1. Germline CDR1 is SGHTA and CDR2 is FQGNSA. The ends lost 5 bases at V and 7 bases at J; junction bases unmatched: 6. The CDR3 length is 15 residues. The CDR3 protein is CASSPGTGGAQPQHF. For the CDR3, the DNA is TGTGCCAGCAGCCCCGGGACAGGGGGCGCCCAGCCCCAGCATTTT.

This clonotype was observed a handful of times. The V and J genes are TRBV6-5 and TRBJ2-7; 7 bases fit TRBD1. Germline assignment: CDR1 MNHEY and CDR2 SVGAGI. The CDR3 consists of 15 residues. Unmatched junction bases numbered 6, after V lost 0 bases and J lost 4 bases. CDR3 protein: CASSYSGRGIYEQYF. The CDR3 nucleotides read TGTGCCAGCAGTTACTCGGGCAGGGGGATTTACGAGCAGTACTTC.

The J gene is TRBJ1-5, the V gene TRBV7-2, with D uncertain. V lost 5 bases, J lost 0 bases, and 23 bases lay in between. The CDR3 contains 19 residues. Germline loops: CDR1 SGHTA, CDR2 FQGNSA. The CDR3, as DNA: TGTGCCAGCAGCCCATACTGGACCCAGCCCTTTTATAGCAATCAGCCCCAGCATTTT. Translation: CASSPYWTQPFYSNQPQHF.

This clonotype was recorded a few times. This chain links TRBV25-1 with TRBJ2-1, with D maybe TRBD2 (5 bases). The CDR3 has 14 residues. Per the germline V gene, CDR1 is MGHDK and CDR2 is SYGVNS. V lost 4 bases, J lost 4 bases, and 11 bases lay in between. The CDR3 bases are TGTGCCAGCAGTGTGGCGGGTCGATACAATGAGCAGTTCTTC. Protein sequence: CASSVAGRYNEQFF.

This clonotype came up a few times. The V gene is TRBV7-8, the J gene TRBJ2-3, with 14 nucleotides matching TRBD2. The length of the CDR3 is 19 residues. The V and J ends lost 0 bases and 5 bases, in that order; junction bases with no gene match: 10. Germline CDR1 is SGHVS and CDR2 is FQNEAQ. In nucleotides, the CDR3 is TGTGCCAGCAGCTTAGCGGGGACTAGCGGGGGCCTTGAGAAAGATACGCAGTATTTT. This translates into CASSLAGTSGGLEKDTQYF.

This clonotype was seen a few times. The chain recombines TRBV29-1 with TRBJ2-7; no definite D call. V was shortened by 3 bases and J by 3 bases, with 12 bases between the two germline ends. The germline CDR1 and CDR2 sequences are SQVTM and ANQGSEA. The CDR3 loop spans 13 amino acids. CDR3 nucleotides: TGCAGCGTTGACGGTCTGCCAAACTACGAGCAGTACTTC. Amino acids: CSVDGLPNYEQYF.

The chain links TRBV11-2 to TRBJ2-2; 11 nucleotides agree with TRBD1. This CDR3 has 16 residues. Germline-derived CDR1 and CDR2 are SGHAT and FQNNGV. V shed 4 bases, J shed 5 bases, and the junction held 6 bases outside the gene matches. CDR3 sequence: CASSSRTGGWTGELFF. As DNA, the CDR3 is TGTGCCAGCAGCTCCAGGACAGGGGGCTGGACCGGGGAGCTGTTTTTT.

The chain joins TRBV5-6 to TRBJ2-7, with D maybe TRBD1 (6 bases). The V gene lost 3 bases and the J gene lost 3 bases, with 13 bases spanning the gap. The CDR3 covers 14 residues. The germline gives CDR1 SGHDT, CDR2 YYEEEE. CDR3 sequence: CASSSGQSYYEQYF. CDR3 bases: TGTGCCAGCAGCTCCGGACAGAGCTACTACGAGCAGTACTTC.

The rearrangement joins TRBV6-2 or TRBV6-3 to TRBJ2-4; 8 nucleotides agree with TRBD2. The CDR3 has 15 amino acids. Germline CDR1 and CDR2: MNHEY and SVGEGT. The V segment lost 7 bases and the J segment 0 bases; nucleotides outside the gene matches: 5. For the CDR3, the DNA is TGTGCCAGCACTCCGAGCGGGAGAGCCAAAAACATTCAGTACTTC. Its protein product is CASTPSGRAKNIQYF.